This TCR beta chain came from a study of cytomegalovirus exposure and HLA in healthy donors. Primers: 60 Vbeta forward and 13 Jbeta reverse. The repertoire was sequenced with immunoSEQ multiplex PCR; TCRdb's copy has only in-frame clones and lacks some. The table has tens of thousands of clones, more than 70% seen once. The CDR3 loop spans 15 amino acids. V was cut by 5 bases and J by 6 bases, with 17 bases left in between. From germline, CDR1 is MNHEY and CDR2 SMNVEV (reference sequence). The chain couples TRBV27 to TRBJ1-5; D perhaps matches TRBD1 (5 bases). Sequencing was performed on PBMCs. The receptor's source is a man aged 35-49 years in good health and CMV-seronegative. This chain's CDR3 is CASSPTGGGGQPQHF. The DNA for the CDR3 is TGTGCCAGCAGTCCGACCGGCGGGGGTGGTCAGCCCCAGCATTTT.